The source of this T cell receptor (beta chain) is a study of tumor-infiltrating lymphocytes in primary liver carcinoma. The template, about 540 ng total RNA, yielded TCR beta cDNA made with a constant-region primer. The TCR beta library was amplified through three nested multiplex PCR rounds in a modified ARM-PCR procedure. PCR rounds one and two used TRBV1-TRBV30 forward primers with a C-beta reverse primer for roughly 10 cycles each. TCRdb independently ran MiXCR on the multiplex PCR reads; one entry per CDR3 protein. The sample lists 200,000 or so distinct CDR3 sequences; about 61% were seen once. The CDR3 spans 12 residues. Germline V CDR1 and CDR2: SGHNT, YENEEA. Out of unsorted whole blood came the blood RNA, and germline DNA was extracted as well.

The receptor comes from a woman aged 60 to 75 with primary liver carcinoma and hepatitis B virus infection. V gene TRBV11-3 combines with J gene TRBJ1-1; D may be TRBD1 (5 bases). Sequencing used peripheral blood. The chain's CDR3 is CISSTQTGEAFF. The CDR3 bases are TGTATCAGCAGTACTCAAACAGGTGAAGCTTTCTTT.